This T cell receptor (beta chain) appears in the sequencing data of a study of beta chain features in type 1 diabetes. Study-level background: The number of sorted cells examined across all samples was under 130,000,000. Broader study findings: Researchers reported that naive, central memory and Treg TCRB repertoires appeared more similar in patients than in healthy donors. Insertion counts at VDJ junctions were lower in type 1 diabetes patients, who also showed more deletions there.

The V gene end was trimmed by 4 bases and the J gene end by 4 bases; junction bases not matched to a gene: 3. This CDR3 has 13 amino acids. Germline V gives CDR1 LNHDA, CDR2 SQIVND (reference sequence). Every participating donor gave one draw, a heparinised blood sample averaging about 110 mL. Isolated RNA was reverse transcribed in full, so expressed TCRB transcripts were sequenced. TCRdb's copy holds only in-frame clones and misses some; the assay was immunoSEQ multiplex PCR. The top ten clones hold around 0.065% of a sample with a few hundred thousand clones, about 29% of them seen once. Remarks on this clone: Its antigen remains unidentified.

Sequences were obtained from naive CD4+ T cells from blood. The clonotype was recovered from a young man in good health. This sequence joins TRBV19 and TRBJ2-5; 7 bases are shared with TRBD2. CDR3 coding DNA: TGTGCCAGTAGTAGGACTAGTCGAGAGACCCAGTACTTC. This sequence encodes CASSRTSRETQYF.